This T cell receptor (beta chain) was identified during a study of blood T cells in healthy people across ages. Study-wide results and limits: Compared with aged donors, long-lived donors showed fewer expanded clones, suggesting selection.

The CDR3 spans 15 residues. Germline values: CDR1 SGHRS, CDR2 YFSETQ. V dropped 0 bases and J dropped 1 base, with 10 bases sitting between them. Donors each provided roughly 10 milliliters of peripheral blood. This clonotype appeared a few times. The target antigen is unknown. With a J-beta primer mix and a sample-barcoded 5' primer, a second PCR ran about 7 to 12 cycles. MiXCR, run by TCRdb on the 5' RACE reads, gives a single entry per CDR3 protein. The table includes roughly 1,300,000 distinct CDR3 sequences, 59% detected once. Sequenced input: blood. J is TRBJ2-5 and V is TRBV5-1; a weak D match, TRBD2 (7 bases). This sequence originates from a man aged 18 to 29 in good health. The CDR3 nucleotides read TGCGCCAGCAGCTTGGAGGGGGGGGCCCAAGAGACCCAGTACTTC. Translation: CASSLEGGAQETQYF.